This T cell receptor (beta chain) was sequenced during a study of cytomegalovirus exposure and HLA in healthy donors. Study information: Out of about 180 million T cells, an earlier analysis found over 100 million unique TCR beta sequences in total. The early release's HLA-typed donors yielded some 85 million unique TCRs. Points from the study as a whole: Three CMV-associated chains were confirmed in vitro to be specific for CMV antigens.

PCR employed 60 Vbeta and 13 Jbeta primers. TCRdb keeps only in-frame clones here, not all; method: immunoSEQ multiplex PCR. The sample has some 170,000 clones, roughly four fifths seen once. Regarding this clone: What it recognizes is unknown.

The trim removed 3 bases at V and 6 bases at J, leaving 4 bases unmatched. Germline V gives CDR1 MGHRA, CDR2 YSYEKL. The CDR3 is made up of 13 amino acids. This chain joins TRBV4-1 and TRBJ1-1; 7 bases agree with TRBD1. The sample was PBMCs. The sequence was obtained from a man aged 50 to 59 in good health and CMV-seropositive. CDR3 sequence (DNA): TGCGCCAGCAGCCAGGCACAGGGGTCTGAAGCTTTCTTT. Its translation is CASSQAQGSEAFF.